Many counts were recorded for the clone carrying this T cell receptor beta chain. The target antigen is unknown. Relative to the germline gene, one junction end is altered; a read error may explain this. The sample belongs to a study of T cells after yellow fever vaccination. Study information: Preparation used SMART-Seq v4 Ultra Low Input for the low-cell-number fractions.

Findings of the study overall: Post-booster repertoires contained most primary-vaccination clones again (roughly 96% CD4, 88% CD8).

TCRdb re-called the 5' RACE reads through MiXCR, storing one row per CDR3 protein. The data contain 250,000 or so distinct CDR3 sequences, over 3% of them seen just once; the ten biggest clones take up under 20%. The sequence was obtained from a man between 18 and 29 years old who received the YFV17D yellow fever vaccine. The source material was PBMCs, sampled 15 days after the yellow fever booster vaccination.

CDR3 sequence reads: CASSPQGRELFF. The CDR3 coding sequence is TGTGCCAGCAGTCCCCAGGGGCGGGAACTGTTTTTT. The chain links TRBV12-3 or TRBV12-4 to TRBJ2-2; D possibly uses TRBD1 or TRBD2 (6 bases each). This CDR3 has 12 amino acids.